These 2 T cell receptor beta chains came from one sample sequenced in a study of immune evolution from preneoplasia to lung adenocarcinoma. The protocol was immunoSEQ multiplex PCR, while the TCRdb copy is restricted to in-frame clones and leaves out a portion. Of about 11,000 clones in the sample, 86% were seen once. Input material: FFPE invasive lung adenocarcinoma tissue. These TCRs come from a person between 70 and 80 years old with invasive lung adenocarcinoma.

The chain links TRBV28 to TRBJ2-3; 9 bases line up with TRBD1. This CDR3 has 17 residues. The V gene end was trimmed by 4 bases and the J gene end by 6 bases; junction bases not matched to a gene: 14. Germline assignment: CDR1 MDHEN and CDR2 SYDVKM. This chain's CDR3 is CASSSPSSTGGADTQYF. The CDR3 nucleotides are TGTGCCAGCAGTTCGCCGTCCTCGACAGGGGGTGCGGATACGCAGTATTTT.

This clone was recorded only once. V and J are TRBV29-1 and TRBJ1-1; D gene ambiguous. The CDR3 length is 12 residues. Germline V lookup: CDR1 SQVTM, CDR2 ANQGSEA. The CDR3 bases are TGCAGTAGCGGAGACACCCGCACTGAAGCTTTCTTT. Its protein product is CSSGDTRTEAFF.